Here is one T cell receptor (beta chain) with its context. This sample is drawn from a study of shared clonotypes between healthy human individuals. The repertoire was sequenced with immunoSEQ multiplex PCR; TCRdb's copy has only in-frame clones and lacks some. The repertoire includes 1,500,000 or so clones, more than 95% of them detected once, and approximately 1.1% sits in the top ten. The trim removed 2 bases at V and 4 bases at J, leaving 2 bases unmatched. Germline V gene data show CDR1 as WNHNN and CDR2 as SYGVQD (reference sequence). The CDR3 has 15 amino acids. This receptor was taken from a man between 25 and 39 years old in good health. The sample consisted of naive CD4+ T cells sorted from blood. Subset in this sample: CD45RA+ positively selected. V is TRBV10-1 and J is TRBJ2-6, with 7 positions matching TRBD1. CDR3 DNA: TGCGCCAGCAGTGAGGACAGGGACGGGGCCAACGTCCTGACTTTC. Amino acids: CASSEDRDGANVLTF.